This is a list of T cell receptor beta chains from one sample in a study of shared clonotypes between healthy human individuals. Sequencing used immunoSEQ multiplex PCR; TCRdb keeps in-frame clones, though not all of them. The sample lists about 1.1 million clones, 60% to 85% occurring once. The sequenced material came from memory CD4+ T cells from PBMCs. The source of these receptors is a man in his late teens or twenties in good health. Some clones in this sample may be carry-over from other donors' samples. CDR3s include the opening cysteine and the closing phenylalanine or tryptophan. The order of the fields is clone size, J gene, V gene, D gene, CDR3 protein, CDR3 DNA. The D gene is left open where the match is weak. Rows give clone size only sometimes, using once, few, many, or a class for an expanded clone.

clone_size: .
j_call: TRBJ1-2
v_call: TRBV6-4
d_call: TRBD1
cdr3_aa: CASRQGQGVYGYTF
cdr3_nt: TGTGCCAGCAGACAGGGACAGGGTGTCTATGGCTACACCTTC

clone_size: .
j_call: TRBJ2-2
v_call: TRBV11-2
d_call: TRBD2
cdr3_aa: CASSLGKGSSGRATGELFF
cdr3_nt: TGTGCCAGCAGCTTAGGGAAAGGCTCTAGCGGGAGGGCCACCGGGGAGCTGTTTTTT

clone_size: .
j_call: TRBJ1-4
v_call: TRBV27
d_call: .
cdr3_aa: CASSLYGATNEKLFF
cdr3_nt: TGTGCCAGCAGTTTGTATGGTGCAACTAATGAAAAACTGTTTTTT

clone_size: .
j_call: TRBJ1-5
v_call: TRBV6-1
d_call: .
cdr3_aa: CASSERTFNQPQHF
cdr3_nt: TGTGCCAGCAGTGAAAGGACTTTCAATCAGCCCCAGCATTTT

clone_size: once
j_call: TRBJ2-7
v_call: TRBV6-4
d_call: TRBD2
cdr3_aa: CASSITSGGSYEQYF
cdr3_nt: TGTGCCAGCAGCATAACTAGCGGGGGCTCCTACGAGCAGTACTTC

clone_size: few
j_call: TRBJ2-1
v_call: TRBV19
d_call: .
cdr3_aa: CASSIRVGEQFF
cdr3_nt: TGTGCCAGTAGTATACGGGTGGGTGAGCAGTTCTTC

clone_size: once
j_call: TRBJ1-2
v_call: TRBV28
d_call: TRBD1
cdr3_aa: CASSFPTGGYGYTF
cdr3_nt: TGTGCCAGCAGTTTCCCGACAGGGGGATATGGCTACACCTTC

clone_size: .
j_call: TRBJ1-5
v_call: TRBV7-2
d_call: .
cdr3_aa: CASSLDGRLQHF
cdr3_nt: TGTGCCAGCAGCTTAGACGGAAGGCTCCAGCATTTT

clone_size: .
j_call: TRBJ1-4
v_call: TRBV6-5
d_call: .
cdr3_aa: CASGRGVNEKLFF
cdr3_nt: TGTGCCAGTGGGCGGGGGGTTAATGAAAAACTGTTTTTT

clone_size: .
j_call: TRBJ2-7
v_call: TRBV7-2
d_call: TRBD1
cdr3_aa: CASNKDRVYEQYF
cdr3_nt: TGTGCCAGCAACAAGGACAGGGTTTACGAGCAGTACTTC

clone_size: .
j_call: TRBJ2-3
v_call: TRBV5-1
d_call: TRBD2
cdr3_aa: CASSLSSGRRTDTQYF
cdr3_nt: TGCGCCAGCAGCTTGAGCAGCGGGAGGCGAACAGATACGCAGTATTTT

clone_size: few
j_call: TRBJ1-1
v_call: TRBV18
d_call: TRBD1
cdr3_aa: CASSPGQGTEAFF
cdr3_nt: TGTGCCAGCTCACCCGGACAGGGCACTGAAGCTTTCTTT

clone_size: .
j_call: TRBJ2-2
v_call: TRBV7-2
d_call: .
cdr3_aa: CASSLLGAGDTGELFF
cdr3_nt: TGTGCCAGCAGCCTATTGGGGGCAGGGGACACCGGGGAGCTGTTTTTT

clone_size: .
j_call: TRBJ1-3
v_call: TRBV7-2
d_call: .
cdr3_aa: CASSDLSSGNTIYF
cdr3_nt: TGTGCCAGCAGCGATCTTAGCTCTGGAAACACCATATATTTT

clone_size: .
j_call: TRBJ2-3
v_call: TRBV10-2
d_call: TRBD2
cdr3_aa: CASRDGRRTDTQYF
cdr3_nt: TGCGCCAGCAGGGACGGGAGGCGCACAGATACGCAGTATTTT

clone_size: .
j_call: TRBJ2-4
v_call: TRBV19
d_call: TRBD1
cdr3_aa: CASSITGGLNIQYF
cdr3_nt: TGTGCCAGTAGTATAACAGGGGGCTTAAACATTCAGTACTTC

clone_size: .
j_call: TRBJ2-3
v_call: TRBV4-1
d_call: TRBD2
cdr3_aa: CASSQDLRLAATDTQYF
cdr3_nt: TGCGCCAGCAGCCAAGACCTCCGACTAGCGGCCACAGATACGCAGTATTTT

clone_size: many
j_call: TRBJ2-5
v_call: TRBV10-2
d_call: .
cdr3_aa: CASSSSRRGETQYF
cdr3_nt: TGCGCCAGCAGTAGTTCTCGGAGGGGGGAGACCCAGTACTTC

clone_size: few
j_call: TRBJ2-7
v_call: TRBV27
d_call: TRBD2
cdr3_aa: CASSALGLAGGPGEQYF
cdr3_nt: TGTGCCAGCAGTGCCCTCGGGCTAGCGGGAGGGCCAGGGGAGCAGTACTTC

clone_size: .
j_call: TRBJ2-7
v_call: TRBV11-3
d_call: .
cdr3_aa: CASSVDSTRSEQYF
cdr3_nt: TGTGCCAGCAGCGTGGACAGTACAAGGAGCGAGCAGTACTTC

clone_size: .
j_call: TRBJ1-3
v_call: TRBV4-2
d_call: .
cdr3_aa: CASSLEGPGNTIYF
cdr3_nt: TGTGCCAGCAGTCTCGAAGGCCCAGGAAACACCATATATTTT

clone_size: .
j_call: TRBJ2-6
v_call: TRBV18
d_call: .
cdr3_aa: CASSPVPTSGANVLTF
cdr3_nt: TGTGCCAGCTCACCAGTTCCGACCTCTGGGGCCAACGTCCTGACTTTC

clone_size: .
j_call: TRBJ1-1
v_call: TRBV7-2
d_call: TRBD1
cdr3_aa: CASSPRQGSTEAFF
cdr3_nt: TGTGCCAGCAGCCCCCGACAGGGTAGCACTGAAGCTTTCTTT

clone_size: .
j_call: TRBJ1-5
v_call: TRBV6-1
d_call: .
cdr3_aa: CASKARPNINRPQHF
cdr3_nt: TGTGCCAGCAAGGCGAGACCCAATATTAATCGGCCCCAGCATTTT